The sequence of this T cell receptor beta chain was determined in a study of T cell changes during pregnancy in multiple sclerosis. Clones were sequenced by immunoSEQ multiplex PCR, and TCRdb holds only the in-frame ones, with some missing. The sample contains over 70,000 clones, roughly 92% of which appear only once. Here the sequenced sample was peripheral blood, taken in the third trimester of pregnancy. The source is a female donor in good health, enrolled as a control in a pregnancy study.

The DNA of the CDR3 is TGTGCCAGCAGCTCCTTCCGCGAAGATACGCAGTATTTT. Translated: CASSSFREDTQYF. The chain has TRBV7-3 and TRBJ2-3; D gene ambiguous. Trimming shortened V by 4 bases and J by 5 bases, and 10 bases separated the two germline ends. CDR1 is SGHTA and CDR2 is FQGTGA in the germline V gene. The CDR3 length is 13 residues.